The 19 T cell receptor beta chains reported below all come from one sample, sequenced in a study of identical twins (dated by TCRdb to 2016 to 2018). Libraries were built with 5' RACE. The data were produced on an Illumina HiSeq 2000. TCRdb reanalyzed the raw reads on its own, using fastp at Q25 for trimming and MiXCR for clone calling, and kept in-frame beta chains. Each CDR3 protein appears once, grouped with its most common genes and DNA. This sample has around 340,000 distinct CDR3 sequences in its table, and around 9.7% of those were observed once. The top ten constitute under 10% of the sample. Sequencing used naive T cells sorted from blood. The cell subset or site label, read with the paper, signifies: cells isolated with a human naive T-cell isolation kit. The receptors shown here come from a woman aged 45-59 years in good health.

In this sample, this clonotype turned up many times. The CDR3 loop is CASSLGFGQNTEAFF. In nucleotides, the CDR3 is TGTGCCAGCAGCTTGGGGTTCGGGCAGAACACTGAAGCTTTCTTT. This rearrangement joins TRBV7-9 to TRBJ1-1; D is unresolved. Between the trimmed V and J ends, which lost 3 bases and 1 base, there was a span of 12 bases. This CDR3 is built from 15 residues. Germline assignment: CDR1 SEHNR and CDR2 FQNEAQ (reference sequence).

V usage is TRBV7-9 and J usage is TRBJ2-1; 12 positions match TRBD2. After removal of 4 bases from V and 3 bases from J, the junction contained 7 bases not matched to a gene. Germline V gene lookup returns CDR1 SEHNR and CDR2 FQNEAQ (reference sequence). This CDR3 is 17 amino acids long. The CDR3 loop is CASSSRLAGDNYNEQFF. As DNA, the CDR3 is TGTGCCAGCAGCTCCCGACTAGCGGGAGATAACTACAATGAGCAGTTCTTC.

As for this clonotype: With a much larger clone just one base away, this may be a read error. The chain employs TRBV15 and TRBJ1-2, with TRBD1 matching 9 bases. The length of the CDR3 is 14 residues. Looked up from germline, CDR1 is LNHNV and CDR2 is YYDKDF (reference sequence). The CDR3 DNA reads TGTGCCATCAGCAGAGACAGGGGGATAGATGGCTACACCTTC. Its protein is CAISRDRGIDGYTF.

The chain joins TRBV6-6 to TRBJ2-7; D possibly corresponds to TRBD1 (6 bases). This CDR3 has 15 amino acids. CDR1 MNHNY and CDR2 SVGAGI come from the germline V gene (reference sequence). The V end lost 6 bases, the J end lost 4 bases, and 19 bases lay between the germline ends. The CDR3 nucleotides are TGTGCCAGCAGCCGTACAGGGTTGGGACATTACGAGCAGTACGTC. As protein: CASSRTGLGHYEQYV.

This clonotype was detected only a few times. CDR3 in amino acids: CASSTTGGPRIDTQYF. Written as DNA, the CDR3 is TGTGCCAGCAGCACCACAGGGGGCCCTAGGATAGATACGCAGTATTTT. This chain links TRBV27 with TRBJ2-3, with TRBD1 identical over 9 bases. The trim removed 6 bases at V and 5 bases at J, leaving 12 bases unmatched. Germline V gene sequence: CDR1 MNHEY, CDR2 SMNVEV (reference sequence). This CDR3 has 16 residues.

V and J are TRBV7-3 and TRBJ2-3; D possibly uses TRBD1 or TRBD2 (5 bases each). The V gene lost 1 base and the J gene lost 0 bases, with 8 bases spanning the gap. This CDR3 is built from 15 residues. The germline CDR1 and CDR2 sequences are SGHTA and FQGTGA. DNA for the CDR3: TGTGCCAGCAGCTTAAGATGGGACAGCACAGATACGCAGTATTTT. Amino acids: CASSLRWDSTDTQYF.

Ten or more counts support this clonotype. The chain joins TRBV14 to TRBJ1-2, with D unresolved. Germline V gene lookup returns CDR1 SGHDN and CDR2 FVKESK. Between the trimmed V and J ends, which lost 1 base and 7 bases, there was a span of 13 bases. This CDR3 comprises 14 residues. Here the CDR3 reads CASSQARVGPGYTF. The CDR3 nucleotides are TGTGCCAGCAGCCAAGCTAGGGTCGGACCTGGCTACACCTTC.

Many counts were recorded for this clonotype. The chain links TRBV29-1 to TRBJ2-5; TRBD2 aligns across 8 bases. CDR3 length equals 14 residues. V lost 4 bases to trimming and J lost 5 bases; unmatched junction nucleotides: 9. Per germline, CDR1 SQVTM and CDR2 ANQGSEA. The CDR3 region has the DNA TGCAGCGTTGTAGGTATAGCGGGACTGGAGACCCAGTACTTC. Translating it yields CSVVGIAGLETQYF.

Only a few counts were recorded for this clonotype. The chain is built from TRBV11-2 and TRBJ2-3; D not resolved. The germline V gene encodes CDR1 SGHAT and CDR2 FQNNGV. Trimming cost V 0 bases and J 3 bases, with 7 bases left between them. This CDR3 contains 14 residues. CDR3 sequence (DNA): TGTGCCAGCAGCTTAGAGCGGCCAACAGATACGCAGTATTTT. It is translated as CASSLERPTDTQYF.

The chain recombines TRBV20-1 with TRBJ1-5; perhaps TRBD1 as D (5 bases). The V gene lost 3 bases and the J gene lost 3 bases, with 6 bases spanning the gap. This CDR3 is built from 12 residues. Germline V gene sequence: CDR1 DFQATT, CDR2 SNEGSKA (reference sequence). The CDR3: CSASRVNQPQHF. CDR3 DNA: TGCAGTGCTAGCAGGGTCAATCAGCCCCAGCATTTT.

V and J are TRBV29-1 and TRBJ1-1; D gene uncertain. The germline gives CDR1 SQVTM, CDR2 ANQGSEA. This CDR3 comprises 14 residues. Trimming cost V 6 bases and J 4 bases, with 18 bases left between them. The CDR3 coding sequence is TGCAGCGTGGGTGTCGCAGGTTGGTCCACTGAAGCTTTCTTT. Residues: CSVGVAGWSTEAFF.

The rearrangement joins TRBV12-3 or TRBV12-4 to TRBJ2-6; D is undetermined. The ends were cut back, 6 bases at V and 4 bases at J, with 7 bases in the middle. This CDR3 region has 13 residues. The CDR3 DNA reads as TGTGCCAGCAGAATTGCAGGGGCCAACGTCCTGACTTTC. Its translation is CASRIAGANVLTF.

DNA for the CDR3: TGCAGTGCATACACGGTGAACACTGAAGCTTTCTTT. Translation gives CSAYTVNTEAFF. The rearrangement uses TRBV20-1 and TRBJ1-1; D is uncertain. This CDR3 is built from 12 residues. V shed 6 bases and J shed 0 bases, with 8 bases lying between them. CDR1 DFQATT and CDR2 SNEGSKA come from the germline V gene (reference sequence).

This clonotype appeared a few times. This chain uses TRBV4-1 with TRBJ1-1, with D unresolved. Germline V gene lookup returns CDR1 MGHRA and CDR2 YSYEKL. The CDR3 has 13 amino acids. V was cut by 1 base and J by 5 bases, with 8 bases left in between. CDR3 in amino acids: CASSQVVGTEAFF. The CDR3 DNA sequence: TGCGCCAGCAGCCAAGTCGTGGGGACTGAAGCTTTCTTT.

In this sample, this clonotype turned up a few times. The chain has TRBV20-1 and TRBJ1-1; D is unresolved. Trimming cost V 6 bases and J 4 bases, with 18 bases left between them. Germline CDR1 DFQATT, CDR2 SNEGSKA (reference sequence). The CDR3 consists of 14 residues. The CDR3 here is CSASLRAKGTEAFF. The CDR3 DNA is TGCAGTGCAAGTCTCCGGGCAAAGGGCACTGAAGCTTTCTTT.

This chain uses TRBV6-6 with TRBJ2-7; 12 bases match TRBD2. CDR1 and CDR2 from the germline V gene are MNHNY and SVGAGI (reference sequence). With 6 bases clipped from V and 6 bases from J, the junction kept 12 bases outside the gene matches. This CDR3 is built from 16 residues. The CDR3 protein is CASRAGPGLAGLEQYF. The CDR3 region has the DNA TGTGCCAGCAGGGCTGGACCGGGACTAGCGGGTCTCGAGCAGTACTTC.

This clonotype was recorded at least ten times. V gene TRBV3-1 combines with J gene TRBJ2-5, with 8 bases identical to TRBD2. Per the germline V gene, CDR1 is LGHDT and CDR2 is YNNKEL (reference sequence). Trimming took 5 bases from V and 7 from J; bases not matched to a gene: 6. CDR3 length equals 13 residues. The CDR3 sequence is CASSKRGTRTQYF. The DNA for the CDR3 is TGTGCCAGCAGCAAGCGGGGGACCAGGACCCAGTACTTC.

This clonotype came up many times. The genes are TRBV7-8 and TRBJ2-1, with 8 bases aligning to TRBD1. Germline V lookup: CDR1 SGHVS, CDR2 FQNEAQ. CDR3 length: 17 amino acids. V lost 1 base and J lost 3; bases outside the gene matches: 8. CDR3 residues: CASSLEVGDRSYNEQFF. The CDR3 DNA reads TGTGCCAGCAGCTTAGAGGTCGGGGACAGGAGCTACAATGAGCAGTTCTTC.

This clonotype was seen a handful of times. V and J are TRBV3-1 and TRBJ2-1, with D maybe TRBD2 (5 bases). The CDR3 is 15 residues long. CDR1 and CDR2 (germline): LGHDT, YNNKEL (reference sequence). V was cut by 4 bases and J by 0 bases, with 10 bases left in between. CDR3 nucleotides: TGTGCCAGCAGCCCGGGGTCAGGCTCCTACAATGAGCAGTTCTTC. It codes for CASSPGSGSYNEQFF.